This T cell receptor (beta chain) derives from a study of vaccination and CD4 T cells after COVID-19. Background on the study: Researchers treated cells with overlapping spike peptides taken from SARS-CoV-2, HCoV-NL63, HCoV-OC43 and HCoV-229E.

Once obtained from cultured CD4+ T cells, the DNA was sequenced using the Oncomine TCR Beta short-read assay. TCRdb reprocessed the PCR reads via MiXCR and lists one record per CDR3 protein. The top ten clones hold less than 20% of a sample with around 15,000 distinct CDR3 sequences, about 50% of them seen once. In regard to this clonotype: Its specificity is unknown.

Time point in this sample: late sampling 161 to 241 days after vaccination in three convalescent patients. As to treatment: approximately 9-day PBMC culture with coronavirus spike peptide pools or control peptides (ViraFEST assay). V was clipped by 4 bases and J by 0 bases, with 7 bases between them. The CDR3 is 13 amino acids. Germline V gene sequence: CDR1 DFQATT, CDR2 SNEGSKA (reference sequence). Sequencing was performed on CD4+ T cells from blood, cultured in vitro, taken about 7 months after SARS-CoV-2 vaccination. The chain couples TRBV20-1 to TRBJ2-1; D gene unclear. The receptor comes from a human donor who had recovered from COVID-19. This CDR3 reads CSAKPHSYNEQFF. Here the CDR3 DNA reads TGCAGTGCTAAACCCCACTCCTACAATGAGCAGTTCTTC.